The T cell receptor beta chain under discussion was sequenced for a study of monozygotic twins with inflammatory bowel disease. General study results and limits: IBD-affected twins scored below their healthy co-twins in TCRbeta diversity (inverse Simpson). The data gave no support to a single strong IBD-associated signal or clonotype.

The length of the CDR3 is 14 residues. It was from whole blood, with no T cell sorting, that total RNA was isolated. cDNA for TCRalpha and TCRbeta was amplified by nested PCRs of roughly 17 then roughly 10 cycles. TCRdb reanalyzed the 5' RACE reads, giving one entry per CDR3 protein sequence and no DNA. Its table lists around 100,000 distinct CDR3 sequences. About this clonotype: The antigen remains undetermined.

Sequenced input: blood. This chain joins TRBV12-3 or TRBV12-4 and TRBJ2-4; TCRdb gives TRBD1 as the D gene, but with no DNA this cannot be confirmed. The source of this sequence is a human donor with ulcerative colitis or Crohn's disease, or a healthy co-twin of an affected twin (not recorded which). CDR3 region: CASSPNRGKNIQYF.